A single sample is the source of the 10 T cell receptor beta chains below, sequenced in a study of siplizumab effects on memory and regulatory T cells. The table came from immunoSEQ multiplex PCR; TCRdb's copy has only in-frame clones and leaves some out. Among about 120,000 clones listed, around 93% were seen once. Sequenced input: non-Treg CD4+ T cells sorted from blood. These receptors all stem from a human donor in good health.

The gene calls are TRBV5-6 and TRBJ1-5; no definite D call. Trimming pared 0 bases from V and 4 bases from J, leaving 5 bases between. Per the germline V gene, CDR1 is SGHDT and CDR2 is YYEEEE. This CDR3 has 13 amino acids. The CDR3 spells CASSLDGNQPQHF. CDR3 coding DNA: TGTGCCAGCAGCTTGGACGGAAATCAGCCCCAGCATTTT.

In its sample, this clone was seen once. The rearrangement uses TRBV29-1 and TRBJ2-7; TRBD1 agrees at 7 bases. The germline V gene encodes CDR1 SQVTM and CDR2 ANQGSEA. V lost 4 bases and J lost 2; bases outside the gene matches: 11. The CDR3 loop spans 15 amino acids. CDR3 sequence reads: CSVVGPGQRTYEQYF. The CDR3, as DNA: TGCAGCGTTGTAGGGCCGGGACAGAGAACCTACGAGCAGTACTTC.

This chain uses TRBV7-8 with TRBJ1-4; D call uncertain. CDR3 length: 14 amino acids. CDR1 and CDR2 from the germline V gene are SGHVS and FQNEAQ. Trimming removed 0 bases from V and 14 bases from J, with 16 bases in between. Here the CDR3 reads CASSLALAGGFLFF. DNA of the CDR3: TGTGCCAGCAGCTTAGCACTAGCAGGAGGATTCCTGTTTTTT. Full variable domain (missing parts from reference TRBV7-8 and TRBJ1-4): GAGVSQSPRYKVAKRGQDVALRCDPISGHVSLFWYQQALGQGPEFLTYFQNEAQLDKSGLPSDRFFAERPEGSVSTLKIQRTQQEDSAVYLCASSLALAGGFLFFGSGTQLSVL.

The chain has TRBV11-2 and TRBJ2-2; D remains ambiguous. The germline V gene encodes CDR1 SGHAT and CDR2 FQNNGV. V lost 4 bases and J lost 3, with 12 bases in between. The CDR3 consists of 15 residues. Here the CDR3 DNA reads TGTGCCAGCAGCTCCCCTAGGACGGACACCGGGGAGCTGTTTTTT. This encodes CASSSPRTDTGELFF.

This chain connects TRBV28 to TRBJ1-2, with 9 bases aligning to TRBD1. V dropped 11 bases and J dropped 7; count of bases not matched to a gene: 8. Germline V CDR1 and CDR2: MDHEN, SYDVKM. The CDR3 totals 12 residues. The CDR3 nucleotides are TGTGCCGCCGAACAGGGGGCGATTGGCTACACCTTC. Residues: CAAEQGAIGYTF.

CDR3 loop: CSASRDYEQYF. Here the CDR3 DNA reads TGCAGTGCTAGCAGGGACTACGAGCAGTACTTC. V gene TRBV20-1 combines with J gene TRBJ2-7, with D possibly being TRBD1 (5 bases). In germline, CDR1 is DFQATT, CDR2 SNEGSKA (reference sequence). The length of the CDR3 is 11 residues. V lost 3 bases and J lost 3, with 6 bases in between.

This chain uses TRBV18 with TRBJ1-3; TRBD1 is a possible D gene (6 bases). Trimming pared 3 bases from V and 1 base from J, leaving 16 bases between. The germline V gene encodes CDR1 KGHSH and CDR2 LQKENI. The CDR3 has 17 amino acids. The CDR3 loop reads CASSPRQWGASGNTIYF. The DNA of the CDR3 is TGTGCCAGCTCACCTCGACAGTGGGGGGCTTCTGGAAACACCATATATTTT.

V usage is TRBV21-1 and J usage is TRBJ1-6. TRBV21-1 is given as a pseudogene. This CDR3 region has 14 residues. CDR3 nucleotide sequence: TGTGCCAGCAGCAAAGATCAGGACGATTCACCCCTCCACTTT. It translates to CASSKDQDDSPLHF.

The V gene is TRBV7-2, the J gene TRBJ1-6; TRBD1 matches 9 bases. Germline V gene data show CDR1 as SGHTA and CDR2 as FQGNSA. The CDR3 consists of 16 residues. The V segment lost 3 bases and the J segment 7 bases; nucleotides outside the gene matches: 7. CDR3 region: CASSLLGDRVNSPLHF. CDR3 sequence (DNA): TGTGCCAGCAGCTTGCTAGGGGACAGGGTAAATTCACCCCTCCACTTT.

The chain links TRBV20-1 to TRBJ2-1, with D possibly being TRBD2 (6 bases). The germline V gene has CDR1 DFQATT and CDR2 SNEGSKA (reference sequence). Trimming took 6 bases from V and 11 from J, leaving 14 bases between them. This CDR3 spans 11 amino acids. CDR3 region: CSAGTRGKQFF. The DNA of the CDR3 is TGCAGTGCCGGAACGCGGGGTAAGCAGTTCTTC.